This T cell receptor (beta chain) stems from a study of blood T cells in healthy people across ages. Study information: The capture of about one barcoded beta molecule per two T cells was achieved by template switching. Findings and limits, study-wide: More naive CD4+ cells and higher diversity were found in long-lived than in aged donors.

For every donor, a draw yielded ten milliliters of peripheral blood. With a J-beta primer mix and a sample-barcoded 5' primer, a second PCR ran about 7 to 12 cycles. TCRdb re-derived calls from the 5' RACE reads in MiXCR, one entry per CDR3 protein. The data contain around 800,000 distinct CDR3 sequences, about 55% of them singletons. The V end lost 0 bases, the J end lost 3 bases, and 19 bases lay between the germline ends. The germline gives CDR1 SGHRS, CDR2 YFSETQ. The CDR3 is 17 amino acids. To note about this clonotype: The antigen is undetermined.

The V call is TRBV5-1, the J call TRBJ2-7, with D perhaps given as TRBD1 or TRBD2 (6 bases each). The sample taken for sequencing was blood. The TCR originated in an older man in good health. The CDR3 DNA reads as TGCGCCAGCAGCTTGGATCCCTCACCCGGAGGGGGCTACGAGCAGTACTTC. Translation gives CASSLDPSPGGGYEQYF.